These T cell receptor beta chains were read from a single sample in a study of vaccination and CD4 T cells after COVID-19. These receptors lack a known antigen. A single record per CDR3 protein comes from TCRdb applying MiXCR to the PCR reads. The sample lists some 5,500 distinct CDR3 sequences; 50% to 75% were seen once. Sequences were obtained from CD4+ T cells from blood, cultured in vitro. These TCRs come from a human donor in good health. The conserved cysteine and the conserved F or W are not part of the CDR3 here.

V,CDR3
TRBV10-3,ASGQGGNTGELF
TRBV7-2,ATQPGRAYGYT
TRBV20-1,SARDQGSGVYEQY
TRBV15,ATSRETGGYGYT
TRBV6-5,ASSYSGRPEEGYT
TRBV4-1,ASSQDPGQETQY
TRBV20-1,SARPGVIDTEAF
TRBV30,AWSGPTGIRTEAF
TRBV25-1,ASSFQPSETQY
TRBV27,ASSWSGSRDTQY
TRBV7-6,ASSLTGGTGRNEQF
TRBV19,ASRRDTGYT
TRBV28,ASSLFGTSGGVETDTQY
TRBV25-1,ASSELRLTGPLH
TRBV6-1,ASRDDVGRGYGYT
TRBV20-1,SARGSSNQPQH